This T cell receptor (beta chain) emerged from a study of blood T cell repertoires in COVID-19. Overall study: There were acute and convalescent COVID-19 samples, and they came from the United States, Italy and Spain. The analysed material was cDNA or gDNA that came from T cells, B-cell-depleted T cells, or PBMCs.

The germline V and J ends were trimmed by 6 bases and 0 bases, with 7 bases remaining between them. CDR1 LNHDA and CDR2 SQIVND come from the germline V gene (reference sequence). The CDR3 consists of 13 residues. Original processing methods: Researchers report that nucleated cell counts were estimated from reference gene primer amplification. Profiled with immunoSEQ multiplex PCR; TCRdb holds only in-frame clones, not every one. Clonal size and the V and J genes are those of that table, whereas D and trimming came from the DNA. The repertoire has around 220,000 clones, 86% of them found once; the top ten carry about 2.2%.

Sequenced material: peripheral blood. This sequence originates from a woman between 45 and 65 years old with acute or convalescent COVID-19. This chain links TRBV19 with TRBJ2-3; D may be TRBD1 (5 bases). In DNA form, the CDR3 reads TGTGCCAGTAGGGGGCTTAGCACAGATACGCAGTATTTT. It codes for CASRGLSTDTQYF.